This T cell receptor (beta chain) came from a study of early T cells in non-severe SARS-CoV-2 infection. Study-wide context: Bulk RNA isolated from unsorted whole blood underwent sequencing; chains were not paired. General study results and limits: The VDJdb matching leaned toward anti-spike CD8 responses and overlooked private and CD4 specificities.

The V and J ends lost 3 bases and 0 bases respectively, with 10 bases between them. The CDR3 length is 14 residues. Germline CDR1 reads SGHRS; CDR2 reads YFSETQ. Individual cDNA molecules carried attached unique molecular identifiers. From the 5' RACE reads, TCRdb called clonotypes with MiXCR, one entry per CDR3 protein. Among about 31,000 distinct CDR3 sequences listed, approximately 5% were seen once. This clonotype was recorded at least ten times. What it recognizes is unknown. The sample comprised whole blood. This TCR was recovered from an adult who was a healthcare worker with PCR-confirmed SARS-CoV-2 infection or an uninfected control (not recorded which). The chain employs TRBV5-1 and TRBJ2-7; D unclear. The CDR3, as DNA: TGCGCCAGCAGCTACACAAGAAGCTCCTACGAGCAGTACTTC. Its protein product is CASSYTRSSYEQYF.